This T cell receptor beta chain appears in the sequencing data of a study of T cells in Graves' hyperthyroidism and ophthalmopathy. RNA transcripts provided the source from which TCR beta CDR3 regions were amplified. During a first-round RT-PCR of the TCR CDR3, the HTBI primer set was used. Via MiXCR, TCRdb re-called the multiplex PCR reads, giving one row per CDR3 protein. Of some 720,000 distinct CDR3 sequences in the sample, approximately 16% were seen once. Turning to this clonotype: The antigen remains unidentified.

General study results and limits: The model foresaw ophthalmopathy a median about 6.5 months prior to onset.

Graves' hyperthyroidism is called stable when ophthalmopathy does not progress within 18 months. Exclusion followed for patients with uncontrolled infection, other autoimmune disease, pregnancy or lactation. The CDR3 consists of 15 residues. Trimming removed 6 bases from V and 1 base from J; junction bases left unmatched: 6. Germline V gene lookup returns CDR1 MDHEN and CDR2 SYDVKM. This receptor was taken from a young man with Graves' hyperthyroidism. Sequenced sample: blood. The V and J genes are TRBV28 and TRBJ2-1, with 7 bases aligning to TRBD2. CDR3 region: CASRREGASYNEQFF. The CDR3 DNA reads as TGTGCCAGCAGAAGGGAGGGAGCGTCCTACAATGAGCAGTTCTTC.